Listed below are T cell receptor beta chains from one sample, sequenced in a study of blood T cell repertoires in COVID-19. Sequencing used immunoSEQ multiplex PCR; TCRdb keeps in-frame clones, though not all of them. Of tens of thousands of clones detected, 85% to 90% appear once; the ten largest clones hold approximately 13%. Material for sequencing was peripheral blood. Receptors were obtained from a man in his 70s with active COVID-19. The CDR3 runs from the conserved cysteine through the conserved F or W. D genes are given only for firm matches. Clone size is given for some rows only: seen once, a few or many times, or a class if the clone is expanded.

clone size,D gene,V gene,J gene,CDR3 protein,CDR3 DNA
-,TRBD2,TRBV14,TRBJ2-3,CASSQDWGLVTTDTQYF,TGTGCCAGCAGCCAAGATTGGGGACTAGTAACCACAGATACGCAGTATTTT
-,TRBD1,TRBV24-1,TRBJ2-3,CATSDRTGPSTDTQYF,TGTGCCACCAGTGATCGGACAGGCCCCAGCACAGATACGCAGTATTTT
-,TRBD2,TRBV18,TRBJ2-5,CASSPGTSGRRGSETQYF,TGTGCCAGCTCACCCGGGACTAGCGGGAGGAGAGGTTCAGAGACCCAGTACTTC
-,-,TRBV15,TRBJ1-2,CATSRGGAGYTF,TGTGCCACCAGCAGAGGGGGCGCAGGCTACACCTTC
-,TRBD1,TRBV19,TRBJ1-2,CASSMVQGASNYGYTF,TGTGCCAGTAGTATGGTACAGGGGGCATCAAACTATGGCTACACCTTC
-,TRBD1,TRBV6-6,TRBJ1-2,CASSYGTGFNYGYTF,TGTGCCAGCAGTTACGGGACAGGGTTTAACTATGGCTACACCTTC
-,-,TRBV5-4,TRBJ2-1,CASSLKHPGSYNEQFF,TGTGCCAGCAGCTTAAAGCACCCAGGCTCCTACAATGAGCAGTTCTTC
-,TRBD1,TRBV11-2,TRBJ1-6,CASSLVGTGNSPLHF,TGTGCCAGCAGCTTAGTTGGGACAGGGAATTCACCCCTCCACTTT
-,TRBD2,TRBV5-6,TRBJ2-2,CASSVRLAGNTGELFF,TGTGCCAGCAGCGTCAGACTAGCGGGAAACACCGGGGAGCTGTTTTTT
-,-,TRBV19,TRBJ1-5,CASARESASNQPQHF,TGTGCCAGTGCCCGGGAGTCAGCTAGCAATCAGCCCCAGCATTTT
few,-,TRBV19,TRBJ2-1,CASSSTVQRPEQFF,TGTGCCAGTAGTTCGACAGTCCAGCGCCCAGAGCAGTTCTTC
-,-,TRBV9,TRBJ2-7,CASSVGSSSVHEQYF,TGTGCCAGCAGCGTAGGTAGCTCCTCGGTTCACGAGCAGTACTTC
-,TRBD1,TRBV5-4,TRBJ2-3,CASSEQGADTQYF,TGTGCCAGCAGCGAACAGGGGGCAGATACGCAGTATTTT